Following are 8 T cell receptor beta chains from one sample sequenced in a study of blood T cell repertoires in COVID-19. Generated by immunoSEQ multiplex PCR, the TCRdb table keeps only in-frame clones and is missing some. The sample has 150,000 to 200,000 clones; about nine tenths are singletons. The sample was PBMCs or T cells enriched from blood (not recorded which). Every receptor here comes from a woman under 30 who had recovered from COVID-19.

The chain has TRBV15 and TRBJ1-1, with a possible D match to TRBD1 (6 bases). Deletions cut 1 base from V and 4 bases from J, with 7 bases between. Germline CDR1 reads LNHNV; CDR2 reads YYDKDF (reference sequence). There are 13 residues in the CDR3. This CDR3 is CATSRGDITEAFF. The CDR3 DNA sequence: TGTGCCACCAGCAGAGGGGACATCACTGAAGCTTTCTTT.

V is TRBV7-2 and J is TRBJ1-3; D not certain. This CDR3 comprises 16 residues. Germline V lookup: CDR1 SGHTA, CDR2 FQGNSA. Between the trimmed V and J ends, which lost 1 base and 2 bases, there was a span of 12 bases. CDR3 sequence reads: CASSLVSRETGNTIYF. CDR3 nucleotides: TGTGCCAGCAGCTTAGTATCGAGGGAAACTGGAAACACCATATATTTT.

The CDR3 coding sequence is TGTGCCAGCAGCGAAAACAGGGGTCCTAATGAAAAACTGTTTTTT. It specifies CASSENRGPNEKLFF. The rearrangement links TRBV21-1 to TRBJ1-4; TRBD1 is the table's D call, not checked against the DNA. TRBV21-1 is designated a pseudogene. The CDR3 is 15 residues long.

This clone has only a few counts. This chain links TRBV7-8 with TRBJ2-1; 7 positions agree with TRBD2. The junction had 16 bases not matched to a gene; V was cut back by 6 bases and J by 5 bases. From germline, CDR1 is SGHVS and CDR2 FQNEAQ. This CDR3 has 17 amino acids. The CDR3 loop is CASSLTFTISGHNEQFF. In nucleotides, the CDR3 is TGTGCCAGCAGTCTTACCTTCACGATTAGCGGGCACAATGAGCAGTTCTTC.

There are a few counts of this clone. At the DNA level, this CDR3 is encoded by other sequences in the same sample as well. The V gene is TRBV7-2, the J gene TRBJ2-5; 12 bases are a match to TRBD2. The CDR3 is 15 amino acids. The germline V gene encodes CDR1 SGHTA and CDR2 FQGNSA. The V and J ends lost 5 bases and 2 bases, in that order; junction bases with no gene match: 3. For the CDR3, the DNA is TGTGCCAGCAGCCGGACTAGCGGGGTACAAGAGACCCAGTACTTC. Amino acids: CASSRTSGVQETQYF. Together with reference TRBV7-2 and TRBJ2-5, the CDR3 gives the full variable domain: GAGVSQSPSNKVTEKGKDVELRCDPISGHTALYWYRQSLGQGLEFLIYFQGNSAPDKSGLPSDRFSAERTGGSVSTLTIQRTQQEDSAVYLCASSRTSGVQETQYFGPGTRLLVL.

The V and J genes are TRBV2 and TRBJ2-2; TRBD2 might be the D (6 bases). Germline V gene lookup returns CDR1 SNHLY and CDR2 FYNNEI. The germline V and J ends were trimmed by 8 bases and 2 bases, with 18 bases remaining between them. CDR3 size: 16 residues. CDR3 nucleotide sequence: TGTGCCAGCCAACCGGGACTCCTATTAAACACCGGGGAGCTGTTTTTT. Encoded protein: CASQPGLLLNTGELFF. Combining the CDR3 with reference TRBV2 and TRBJ2-2 gives the whole variable domain EPEVTQTPSHQVTQMGQEVILRCVPISNHLYFYWYRQILGQKVEFLVSFYNNEISEKSEIFDDQFSVERPDGSNFTLKIRSTKLEDSAMYFCASQPGLLLNTGELFFGEGSRLTVL.

The chain has TRBV9 and TRBJ1-1, with D perhaps TRBD1 (6 bases). CDR1 and CDR2 (germline): SGDLS, YYNGEE. The V end was cut by 4 bases, the J end by 5 bases, with 12 bases between. The CDR3 loop spans 13 amino acids. In DNA form, the CDR3 reads TGTGCCAGCAGCACTCAACAGGGAACTGAAGCTTTCTTT. It codes for CASSTQQGTEAFF. Looking up the rest from reference TRBV9 and TRBJ1-1 gives the full variable domain: DSGVTQTPKHLITATGQRVTLRCSPRSGDLSVYWYQQSLDQGLQFLIQYYNGEERAKGNILERFSAQQFPDLHSELNLSSLELGDSALYFCASSTQQGTEAFFGQGTRLTVV.

This CDR3 is CASGMGQVVGNEQFF. CDR3 nucleotide sequence: TGTGCCAGTGGAATGGGGCAGGTGGTCGGGAATGAGCAGTTCTTC. The V and J genes are TRBV2 and TRBJ2-1, with D possibly matching TRBD1 (5 bases). The CDR3 length is 15 residues. Germline V CDR1 and CDR2: SNHLY, FYNNEI. V dropped 9 bases and J dropped 7 bases, with 22 bases sitting between them. The complete variable domain, with remaining parts taken from reference TRBV2 and TRBJ2-1, reads EPEVTQTPSHQVTQMGQEVILRCVPISNHLYFYWYRQILGQKVEFLVSFYNNEISEKSEIFDDQFSVERPDGSNFTLKIRSTKLEDSAMYFCASGMGQVVGNEQFFGPGTRLTVL.